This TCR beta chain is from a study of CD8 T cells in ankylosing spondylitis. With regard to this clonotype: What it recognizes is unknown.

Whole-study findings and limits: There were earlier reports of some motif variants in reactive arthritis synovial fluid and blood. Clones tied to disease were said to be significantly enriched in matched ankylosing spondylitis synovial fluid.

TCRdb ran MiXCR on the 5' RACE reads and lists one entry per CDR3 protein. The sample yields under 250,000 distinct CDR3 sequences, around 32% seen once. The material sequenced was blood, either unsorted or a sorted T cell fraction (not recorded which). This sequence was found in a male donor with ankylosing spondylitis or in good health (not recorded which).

The CDR3 coding sequence is TGTGCCAGCAGCCCAGGGGACAGAAATTCACCCCTCCACTTT. This translates into CASSPGDRNSPLHF. This chain uses TRBV9 with TRBJ1-6; 7 positions agree with TRBD1. The CDR3 length is 14 residues. V trimming: 4 bases; J trimming: 7 bases; junction bases outside the gene matches: 5. In germline, CDR1 is SGDLS, CDR2 YYNGEE.